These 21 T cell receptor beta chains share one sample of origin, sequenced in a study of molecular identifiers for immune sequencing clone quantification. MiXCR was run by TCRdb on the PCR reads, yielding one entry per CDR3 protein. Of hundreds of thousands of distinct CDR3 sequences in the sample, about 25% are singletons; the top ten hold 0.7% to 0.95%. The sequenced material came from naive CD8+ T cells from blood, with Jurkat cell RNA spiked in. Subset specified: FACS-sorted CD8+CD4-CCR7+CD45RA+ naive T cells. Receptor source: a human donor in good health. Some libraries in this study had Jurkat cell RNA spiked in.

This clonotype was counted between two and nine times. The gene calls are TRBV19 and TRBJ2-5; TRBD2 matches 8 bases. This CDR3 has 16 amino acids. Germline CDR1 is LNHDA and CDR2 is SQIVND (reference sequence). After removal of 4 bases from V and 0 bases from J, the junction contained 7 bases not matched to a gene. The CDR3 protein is CASSTGTRAYQETQYF. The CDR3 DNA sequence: TGTGCCAGTAGTACCGGGACTAGAGCGTACCAAGAGACCCAGTACTTC.

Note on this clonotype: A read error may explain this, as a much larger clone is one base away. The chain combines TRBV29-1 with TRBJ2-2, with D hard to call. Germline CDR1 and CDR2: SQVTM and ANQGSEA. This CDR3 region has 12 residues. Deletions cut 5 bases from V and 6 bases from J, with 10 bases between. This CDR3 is CSVIQHAGELFF. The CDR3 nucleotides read TGCAGCGTTATACAGCACGCCGGGGAGCTGTTTTTT.

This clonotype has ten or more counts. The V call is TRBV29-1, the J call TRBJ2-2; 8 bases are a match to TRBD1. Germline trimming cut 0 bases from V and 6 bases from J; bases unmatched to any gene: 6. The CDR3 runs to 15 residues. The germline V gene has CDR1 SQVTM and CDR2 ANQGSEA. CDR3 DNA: TGCAGCGTTGAAGATCCCGGACAGGGTCCCGGGGAGCTGTTTTTT. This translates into CSVEDPGQGPGELFF.

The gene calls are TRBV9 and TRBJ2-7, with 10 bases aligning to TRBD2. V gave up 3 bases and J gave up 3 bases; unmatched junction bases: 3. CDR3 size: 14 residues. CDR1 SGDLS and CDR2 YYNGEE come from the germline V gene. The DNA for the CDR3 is TGTGCCAGCAGCGCTAGCGGGAGCTACTACGAGCAGTACTTC. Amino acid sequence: CASSASGSYYEQYF.

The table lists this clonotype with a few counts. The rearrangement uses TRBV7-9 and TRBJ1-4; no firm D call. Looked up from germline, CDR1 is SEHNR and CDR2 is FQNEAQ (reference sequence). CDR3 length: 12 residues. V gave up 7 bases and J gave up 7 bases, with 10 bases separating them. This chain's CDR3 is CASTPSGEKLFF. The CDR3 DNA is TGTGCCAGCACCCCCTCCGGTGAAAAACTGTTTTTT. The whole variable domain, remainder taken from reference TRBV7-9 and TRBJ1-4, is DTGVSQNPRHKITKRGQNVTFRCDPISEHNRLYWYRQTLGQGPEFLTYFQNEAQLEKSRLLSDRFSAERPKGSFSTLEIQRTEQGDSAMYLCASTPSGEKLFFGSGTQLSVL.

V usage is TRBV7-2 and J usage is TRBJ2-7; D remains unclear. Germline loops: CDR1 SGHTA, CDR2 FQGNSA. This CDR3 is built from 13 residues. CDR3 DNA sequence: TGTGTCCGCCGCCCCGGGCCAGTCCTCGAGCAGTACTTC. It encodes CVRRPGPVLEQYF. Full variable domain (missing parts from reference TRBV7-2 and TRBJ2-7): GAGVSQSPSNKVTEKGKDVELRCDPISGHTALYWYRQSLGQGLEFLIYFQGNSAPDKSGLPSDRFSAERTGGSVSTLTIQRTQQEDSAVYLCVRRPGPVLEQYFGPGTRLTVT.

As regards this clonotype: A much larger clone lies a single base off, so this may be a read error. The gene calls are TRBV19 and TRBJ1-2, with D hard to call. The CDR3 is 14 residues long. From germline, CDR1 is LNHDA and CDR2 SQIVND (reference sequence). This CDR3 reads CASSISGFNCGYTF. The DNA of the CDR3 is TGTGCCAGTAGTATCAGCGGATTTAACTGTGGCTACACCTTC.

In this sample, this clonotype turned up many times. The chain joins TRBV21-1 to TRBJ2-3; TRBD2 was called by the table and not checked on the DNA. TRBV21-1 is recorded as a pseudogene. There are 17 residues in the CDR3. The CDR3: CASSKVREEPSTDTQYF. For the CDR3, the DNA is TGTGCCAGCAGCAAAGTCAGGGAGGAACCTAGCACAGATACGCAGTATTTT.

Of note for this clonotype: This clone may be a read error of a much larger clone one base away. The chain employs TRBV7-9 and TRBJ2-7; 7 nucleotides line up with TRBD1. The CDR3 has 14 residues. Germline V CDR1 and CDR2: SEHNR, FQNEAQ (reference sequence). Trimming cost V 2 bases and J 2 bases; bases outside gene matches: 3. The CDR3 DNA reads TGTGCCAGCAGCTTACTCGGGACAGCCTACGAGCAGTACTTC. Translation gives CASSLLGTAYEQYF.

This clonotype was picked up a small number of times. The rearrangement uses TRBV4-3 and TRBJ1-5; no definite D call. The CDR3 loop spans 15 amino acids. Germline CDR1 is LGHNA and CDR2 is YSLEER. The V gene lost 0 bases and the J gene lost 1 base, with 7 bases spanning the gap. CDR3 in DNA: TGCGCCAGCAGCCAAGATGTGACAAGCAATCAGCCCCAGCATTTT. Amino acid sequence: CASSQDVTSNQPQHF.

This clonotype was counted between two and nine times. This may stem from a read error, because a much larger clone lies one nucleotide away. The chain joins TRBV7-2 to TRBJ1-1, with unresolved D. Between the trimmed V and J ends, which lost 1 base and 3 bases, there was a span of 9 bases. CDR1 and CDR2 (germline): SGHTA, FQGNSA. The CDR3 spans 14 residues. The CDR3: CASSLEHVDTEAFF. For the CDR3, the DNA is TGTGCCAGCAGCTTAGAACATGTGGACACTGAAGCTTTCTTT.

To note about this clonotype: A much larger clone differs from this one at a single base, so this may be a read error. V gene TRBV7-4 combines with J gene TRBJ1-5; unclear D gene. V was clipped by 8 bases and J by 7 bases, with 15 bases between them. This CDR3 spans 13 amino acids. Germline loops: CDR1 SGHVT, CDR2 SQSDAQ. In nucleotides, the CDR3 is TGTGCCAGCCGCTCTACAGTAGAACAGCCCCAGCATTTT. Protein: CASRSTVEQPQHF.

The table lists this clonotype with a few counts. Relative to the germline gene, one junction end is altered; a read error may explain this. This chain's CDR3 is CASSSPTADSCEQYF. The DNA for the CDR3 is TGTGCCAGCAGCTCCCCGACAGCCGACTCCTGCGAGCAGTACTTC. The J gene is TRBJ2-7, the V gene TRBV7-9, with D tentatively TRBD1 (5 bases). This CDR3 has 15 amino acids. CDR1 and CDR2 from the germline V gene are SEHNR and FQNEAQ (reference sequence).

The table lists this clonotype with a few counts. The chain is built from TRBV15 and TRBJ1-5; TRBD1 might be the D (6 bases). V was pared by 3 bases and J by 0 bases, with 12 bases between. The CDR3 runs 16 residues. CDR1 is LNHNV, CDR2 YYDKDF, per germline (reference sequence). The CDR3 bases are TGTGCCACCAGCAGCCCCGGACAGAATAGCAATCAGCCCCAGCATTTT. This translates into CATSSPGQNSNQPQHF.

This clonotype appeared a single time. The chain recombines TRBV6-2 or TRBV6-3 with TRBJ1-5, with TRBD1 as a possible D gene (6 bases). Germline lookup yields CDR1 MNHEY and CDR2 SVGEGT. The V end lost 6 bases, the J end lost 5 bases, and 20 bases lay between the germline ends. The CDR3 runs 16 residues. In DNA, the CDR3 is TGTGCCAGCAGCCCCGGGGGGGGGGGCGACCATCAGCCCCAGCATTTT. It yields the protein CASSPGGGGDHQPQHF.

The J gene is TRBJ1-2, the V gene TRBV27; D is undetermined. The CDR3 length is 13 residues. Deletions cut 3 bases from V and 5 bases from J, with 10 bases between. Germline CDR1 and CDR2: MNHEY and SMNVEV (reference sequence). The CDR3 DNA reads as TGTGCCAGCAGTTTGTCTCCAGTTTATGGCTACACCTTC. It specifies CASSLSPVYGYTF.

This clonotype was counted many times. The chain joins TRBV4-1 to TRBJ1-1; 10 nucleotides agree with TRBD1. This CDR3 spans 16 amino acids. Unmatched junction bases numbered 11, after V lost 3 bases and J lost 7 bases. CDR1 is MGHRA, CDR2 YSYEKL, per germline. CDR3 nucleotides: TGCGCCAGCAGCCATAGAATACGGGACAGGGGCGATGAAGCTTTCTTT. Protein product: CASSHRIRDRGDEAFF.

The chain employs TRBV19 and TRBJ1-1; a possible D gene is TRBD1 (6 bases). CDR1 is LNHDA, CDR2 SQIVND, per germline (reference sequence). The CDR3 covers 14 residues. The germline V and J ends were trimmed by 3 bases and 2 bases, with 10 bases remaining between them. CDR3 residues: CASSIGTSNTEAFF. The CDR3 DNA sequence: TGTGCCAGTAGTATCGGGACATCTAACACTGAAGCTTTCTTT.

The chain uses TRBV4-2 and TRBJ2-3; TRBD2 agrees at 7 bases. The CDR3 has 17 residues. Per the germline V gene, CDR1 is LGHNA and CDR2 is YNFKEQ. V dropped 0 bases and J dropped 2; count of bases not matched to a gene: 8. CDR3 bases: TGTGCCAGCAGCCAAGAGGGGCCTAGCGGTTACACAGATACGCAGTATTTT. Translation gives CASSQEGPSGYTDTQYF.

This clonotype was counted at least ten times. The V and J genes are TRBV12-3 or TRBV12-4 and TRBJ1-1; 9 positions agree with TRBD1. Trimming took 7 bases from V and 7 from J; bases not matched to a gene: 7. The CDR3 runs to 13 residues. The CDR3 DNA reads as TGTGCCAGCAACCCGGGACAGGGCTTTGAAGCTTTCTTT. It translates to CASNPGQGFEAFF.

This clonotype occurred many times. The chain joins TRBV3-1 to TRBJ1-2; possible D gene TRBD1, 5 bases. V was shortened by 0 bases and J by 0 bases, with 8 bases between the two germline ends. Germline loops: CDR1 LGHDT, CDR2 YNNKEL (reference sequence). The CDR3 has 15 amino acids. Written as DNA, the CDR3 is TGTGCCAGCAGCCAAGATTTGACAGCTAACTATGGCTACACCTTC. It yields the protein CASSQDLTANYGYTF.